This record covers a single T cell receptor beta chain. As processed by the authors: The assay estimated nucleated cells by amplifying reference gene primers. This table comes from immunoSEQ multiplex PCR, and its TCRdb copy is limited to in-frame clones, with some not included. V and J calls and clone size are those listed in that table; D and trimming were worked out from the DNA. The sample carries 190,000 or so clones, 85% to 90% recorded once. The sample is drawn from a study of blood T cell repertoires in COVID-19. Whole-study context: The study drew acute and convalescent COVID-19 samples from the United States, Italy and Spain.

The J segment lost 6 bases and the V segment lost 4 bases, leaving 2 bases of the junction unmatched. The CDR3 is 13 amino acids. Germline loops: CDR1 MNHEY, CDR2 SVGEGT. This TCR derives from a middle-aged man with active or convalescent COVID-19. V is TRBV6-2 or TRBV6-3 and J is TRBJ2-1; 8 positions agree with TRBD2. The sample comprised peripheral blood. The CDR3 DNA reads TGTGCCAGCAGTTCCGGGACTAGCAATGAGCAGTTCTTC. This gives the protein CASSSGTSNEQFF.